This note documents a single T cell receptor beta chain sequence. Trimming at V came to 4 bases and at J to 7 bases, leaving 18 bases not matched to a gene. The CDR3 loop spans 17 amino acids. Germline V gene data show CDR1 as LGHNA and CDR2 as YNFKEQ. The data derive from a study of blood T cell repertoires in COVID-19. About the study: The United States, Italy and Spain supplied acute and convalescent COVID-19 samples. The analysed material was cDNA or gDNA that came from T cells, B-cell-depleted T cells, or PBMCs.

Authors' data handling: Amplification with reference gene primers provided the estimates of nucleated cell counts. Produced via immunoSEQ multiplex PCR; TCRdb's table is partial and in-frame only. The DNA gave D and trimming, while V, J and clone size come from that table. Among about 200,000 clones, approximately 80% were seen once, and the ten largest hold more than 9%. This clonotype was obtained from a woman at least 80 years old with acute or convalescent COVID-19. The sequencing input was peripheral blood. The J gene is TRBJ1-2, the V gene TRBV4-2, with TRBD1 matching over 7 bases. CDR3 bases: TGTGCCAGCAGCCTAAGGAAGATACAGGGGAGTATCTCTGGCTACACCTTC. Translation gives CASSLRKIQGSISGYTF.